The rows below give T cell receptor beta chains drawn from one sample of a study of blood T cells in healthy people across ages. TCRdb independently ran MiXCR on the 5' RACE reads; one entry per CDR3 protein. The sample carries about 1.4 million distinct CDR3 sequences, approximately 60% recorded once. The sample was blood. Receptors were obtained from a man aged 18-30 years in good health. Both conserved end residues are part of each CDR3. A D gene is named only where the DNA matches it firmly.

V gene	D gene	J gene	CDR3 protein
TRBV12-3/TRBV12-4	NA	TRBJ2-7	CASSFGGSYEQYF
TRBV20-1	NA	TRBJ2-3	CSARDRGGPDTQYF
TRBV2	TRBD2	TRBJ2-4	CASIRDYLGWDIQYF
TRBV4-2	TRBD1	TRBJ2-2	CASSHPRRVQGVNTGELFF
TRBV18	NA	TRBJ2-6	CASSLQPTGAISGANVLTF
TRBV11-2	TRBD2	TRBJ2-1	CASSHYWGRLAGVTNYNEQFF
TRBV9	NA	TRBJ2-5	CASSATNQETQYF
TRBV20-1	NA	TRBJ2-7	CSAQVGGEQYF
TRBV6-5	NA	TRBJ1-5	CTSSYSLGTGDQPQHF
TRBV27	TRBD2	TRBJ2-3	CASSESGGAEDTQYF
TRBV7-7	NA	NA	CASSTTGGDEQYF
TRBV4-1	NA	TRBJ2-7	CASSQGVTRAYEQYF
TRBV21-1	NA	TRBJ1-6	CASSKSRSSPPLHF
TRBV5-1	NA	TRBJ2-1	CASSLNRGEGDLNPIYNEQFF
TRBV6-6	NA	TRBJ1-2	CASSPWEGEHGYTF
TRBV29-1	TRBD1	TRBJ1-5	CSVRQGAEQPQHF
TRBV15	TRBD1	TRBJ1-2	CATSGLITGGANGYTF
TRBV20-1	TRBD2	TRBJ2-3	CSASGSGGLNTDTQYF
TRBV20-1	NA	TRBJ2-3	CSARDYHARNLGTDTQYF
TRBV9	NA	TRBJ2-1	CASSVDRDPYNEQFF
TRBV6-5	TRBD1	TRBJ2-1	CASSRSGTGAHNEQFF
TRBV12-3/TRBV12-4	NA	TRBJ1-5	CASSILGQHYSNQPQHF
TRBV6-5	NA	TRBJ1-4	CASSYYPRASNEKLFF
TRBV2	NA	NA	CASSERLRDEQYF
TRBV6-2/TRBV6-3	NA	TRBJ1-6	CAIEPGERNSPLHF
TRBV11-2	NA	TRBJ2-4	CASSLIPSIAKNIQYF
TRBV7-2	TRBD1	TRBJ2-1	CASSLLGTGGAYNEQFF
TRBV25-1	NA	NA	CASSRRGVVGEQYF
TRBV11-2	NA	TRBJ1-2	CASSLGGRVGGYTF
TRBV29-1	NA	TRBJ2-7	CSAEGGDYEQYF
TRBV7-2	NA	TRBJ2-3	CASSLEPDTQYF
TRBV6-2/TRBV6-3	NA	TRBJ1-1	CASSYQGYMNTEAFF
TRBV27	TRBD1	NA	CASRTTGVDEQYF
TRBV3-1	NA	TRBJ2-3	CASSTGGVTQYF
TRBV2	TRBD2	TRBJ2-3	CASRLQTSVADTQYF
TRBV27	NA	TRBJ2-1	CASSLKLVGFGEQFF
TRBV4-1	NA	TRBJ2-1	CASSQDVPGTYNEQFF
TRBV6-5	NA	TRBJ2-7	CASSPSFSTYEQYF
TRBV18	NA	TRBJ1-2	CASSPGNLNYGYTF
TRBV14	TRBD1	TRBJ1-1	CASSHRIQRGGSILAEAFF
TRBV10-3	TRBD1	TRBJ2-2	CAISESIRTGNTGELFF
TRBV20-1	TRBD1	TRBJ1-5	CSATGQEDQPQHF
TRBV6-2/TRBV6-3	NA	TRBJ2-1	CASRLDGDEQFF
TRBV4-1	TRBD1	TRBJ2-1	CASSQRGPSEQFF
TRBV12-3/TRBV12-4	NA	TRBJ2-5	CASSSDSYKQYF
TRBV13	TRBD2	TRBJ2-7	CASSQGLAIAYEQYF
TRBV28	NA	TRBJ2-7	CASSSILDRLSPYEQYF
TRBV29-1	TRBD2	TRBJ2-1	CSVEERTSFGEQFF
TRBV5-4	TRBD1	TRBJ2-1	CASSNRDRYNEQFF
TRBV20-1	TRBD1	TRBJ2-7	CSAREQGTGRYEQYF
TRBV25-1	TRBD2	TRBJ2-1	CASSGRTSGPSWNEQFF
TRBV20-1	NA	TRBJ1-2	CSAGGGRGNYGYTF
TRBV7-9	NA	TRBJ2-5	CASRPRIRETQYF